A single T cell receptor beta chain is shown here with its context. Its antigen is as yet unknown. Time point defined: pre-treatment sample, taken before nivolumab and TIL therapy. Enrollment ran from late 2017 to early 2020. This sample is drawn from a study of TIL therapy for anti-PD-1-resistant metastatic lung cancer. Study-wide context: Tumor harvest preceded PD-1/PD-L1 blockade, followed by nivolumab treatment. Tumors carried a median 1.5 non-synonymous mutations per megabase.

This CDR3 is built from 15 residues. Germline CDR1 and CDR2: MNHEY and SMNVEV (reference sequence). J was trimmed by 10 bases and V by 5 bases; bases with no gene match: 13. The study's findings and limits: This highly selected cohort may not generalize to typical lung cancer patients.

The immunoSEQ assay was v3. Sequenced by immunoSEQ multiplex PCR; TCRdb stores in-frame clones only, minus some. Of about 59,000 clones listed, about 73% are singletons. This receptor was identified in a person aged 25-79 years with non-small cell lung cancer. V and J are TRBV27 and TRBJ2-4; TRBD1 matches 8 bases. The sequences come from blood, collected at baseline. The CDR3 DNA follows: TGTGCCAGCAGTCTAACAGGGGGACGGGGGATAATTCAGTACTTC. This codes for CASSLTGGRGIIQYF.